These T cell receptor beta chains were read from a single sample in a study of Ad26.COV2.S vaccination and SARS-CoV-2 variants. The protocol was immunoSEQ multiplex PCR, while the TCRdb copy is restricted to in-frame clones and leaves out a portion. The data show about 400,000 clones, around 85% seen once. The specimen comprised peripheral blood, sampled in a trial of Ad26.COV2.S vaccine versus placebo. These receptors originate from a person between 18 and 65 years old who received the Ad26.COV2.S COVID-19 vaccine or a placebo. Both conserved end residues are trimmed from each CDR3.

v_call | cdr3_aa
TRBV11-3 | ASSSCPPPACEQF
TRBV5-5 | ASSSGQGGEQY
TRBV10-2 | ASRGTGMQGSYNSPLH
TRBV6-5 | ASSPGQGTDTQY
TRBV6-4 | ASSVETGSIYGYT
TRBV7-2 | ASSFDWGTQY
TRBV10-3 | AISRQGMNTEAF
TRBV3-1/TRBV3-2 | ASSQEGSYGYT
TRBV9 | ASSVGMTSSYEQY
TRBV5-1 | ASSPRVQETQY
TRBV12-5 | ASGIAGGIIEQF
TRBV10-3 | AISGDTYEQY
TRBV14 | ASSQFFQGADTQY
TRBV7-2 | ASSLSRNTDTQY
TRBV16 | ASSQLRGPGNTIY
TRBV5-8 | ASSLSSTASPLH
TRBV7-9 | ASSPSGSRNEKLF
TRBV9 | ASSPPGGPGAF
TRBV6-6 | ASTLSGWENYGYT
TRBV18 | ASSLGTDQAPLH
TRBV10-2 | ASSESRVLTSGNTIY
TRBV2 | ASSPSINYGYT
TRBV20-1 | SADDSNEQF
TRBV6-1 | ASSDKARRNIQY
TRBV13 | ASSPYRDRPNTEAF
TRBV6-5 | ASSVQGYSNQPQH
TRBV5-8 | ASSPRVGQGFSNQPQH
TRBV4-1 | ASSRTSGGKETQY
TRBV30 | AWSGSQNGEQF
TRBV4-3 | ASSQGLSTGELF
TRBV27 | AIPEAPFSAYRDNSPLH
TRBV7-2 | ASSQQAGIDEPQH
TRBV3-1/TRBV3-2 | ASSPPDSYNSPLH
TRBV6-5 | ASSSGTASYEQY
TRBV6-2/TRBV6-3 | ASSYPGGLNQPQH
TRBV7-9 | ASSLPRGEGTEAF
TRBV13 | ASSQSDGTSRAKNIQY
TRBV6-2/TRBV6-3 | ASSYLSHDRARNQPQH
TRBV2 | ASSADRDNTEAF
TRBV6-6 | ASSLGQGRTGELF
TRBV27 | AHRRGGNYGYT
TRBV9 | ASSLRPNTEAF
TRBV7-2 | ASSSWDRGQETQY
TRBV6-5 | ASSTGAGDTGELF
TRBV27 | ASSLSGGTNEKLF
TRBV27 | ASSWGGPADTQY
TRBV7-2 | ASSPGTNTEAF
TRBV30 | AWSLGGNEKLF
TRBV27 | ASSPSGAGAHEQY
TRBV5-5 | ASSFALQGALREQY
TRBV25-1 | ASSGYGSSGNTIY
TRBV19 | ASSIGSRGHTGELF
TRBV7-2 | ASTIGWGRGYT
TRBV6-5 | ASSPHDRVNTEAF
TRBV6-5 | ASKRDLDRVYGYT
TRBV4-1 | ASSHPGTGRNTEAF
TRBV4-1 | ASSSPGDSQETQY
TRBV5-6 | ASSLTGEWPTSTDTQY